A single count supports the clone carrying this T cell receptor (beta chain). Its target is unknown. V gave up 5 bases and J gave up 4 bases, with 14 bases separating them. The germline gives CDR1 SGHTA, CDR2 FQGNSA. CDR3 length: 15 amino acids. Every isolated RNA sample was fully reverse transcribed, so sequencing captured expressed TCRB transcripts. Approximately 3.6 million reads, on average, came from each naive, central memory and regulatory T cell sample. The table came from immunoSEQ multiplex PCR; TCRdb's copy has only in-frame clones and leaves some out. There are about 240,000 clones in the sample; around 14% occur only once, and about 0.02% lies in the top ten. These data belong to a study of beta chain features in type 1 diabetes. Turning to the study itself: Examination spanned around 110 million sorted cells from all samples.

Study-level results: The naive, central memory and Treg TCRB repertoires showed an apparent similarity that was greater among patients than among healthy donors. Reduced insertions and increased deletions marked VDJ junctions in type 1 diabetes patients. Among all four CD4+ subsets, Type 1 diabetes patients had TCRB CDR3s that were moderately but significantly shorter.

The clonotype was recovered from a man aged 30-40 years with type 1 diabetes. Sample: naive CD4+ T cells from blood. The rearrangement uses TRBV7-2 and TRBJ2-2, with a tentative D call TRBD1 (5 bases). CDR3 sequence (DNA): TGTGCCAGCAGCCTTAGGGGTCAGCGCACCGGGGAGCTGTTTTTT. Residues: CASSLRGQRTGELFF. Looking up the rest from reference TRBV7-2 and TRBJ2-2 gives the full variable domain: GAGVSQSPSNKVTEKGKDVELRCDPISGHTALYWYRQSLGQGLEFLIYFQGNSAPDKSGLPSDRFSAERTGGSVSTLTIQRTQQEDSAVYLCASSLRGQRTGELFFGEGSRLTVL.